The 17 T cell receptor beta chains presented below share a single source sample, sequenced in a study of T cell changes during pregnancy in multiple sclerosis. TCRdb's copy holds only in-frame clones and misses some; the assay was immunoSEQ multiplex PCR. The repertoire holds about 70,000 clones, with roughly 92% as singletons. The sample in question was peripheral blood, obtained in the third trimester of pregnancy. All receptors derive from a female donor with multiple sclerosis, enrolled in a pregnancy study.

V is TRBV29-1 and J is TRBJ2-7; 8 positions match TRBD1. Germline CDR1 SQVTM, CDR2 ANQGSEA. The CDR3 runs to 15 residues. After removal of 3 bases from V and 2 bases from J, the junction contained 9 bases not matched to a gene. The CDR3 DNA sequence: TGCAGCGTTGAGAGCGCCGGGACAGGAACCTACGAGCAGTACTTC. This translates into CSVESAGTGTYEQYF.

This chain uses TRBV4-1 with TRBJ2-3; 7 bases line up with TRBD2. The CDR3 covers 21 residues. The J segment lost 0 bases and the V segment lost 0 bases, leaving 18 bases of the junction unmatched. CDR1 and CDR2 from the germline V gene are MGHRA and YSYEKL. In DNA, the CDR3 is TGCGCCAGCAGCCAAGATAGGCCTAGCGGACATGACCTTCTAAGCACAGATACGCAGTATTTT. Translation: CASSQDRPSGHDLLSTDTQYF.

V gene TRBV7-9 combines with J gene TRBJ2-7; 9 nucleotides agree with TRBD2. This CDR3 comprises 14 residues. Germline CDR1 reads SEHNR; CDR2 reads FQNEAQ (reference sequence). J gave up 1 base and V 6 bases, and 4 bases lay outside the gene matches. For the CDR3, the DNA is TGTGCCAGCAGTTCAACTAGCGGGTCCTACGAGCAGTACTTC. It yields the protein CASSSTSGSYEQYF.

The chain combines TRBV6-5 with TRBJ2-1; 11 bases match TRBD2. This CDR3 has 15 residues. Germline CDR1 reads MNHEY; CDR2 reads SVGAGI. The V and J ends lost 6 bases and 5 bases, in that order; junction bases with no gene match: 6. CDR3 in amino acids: CASRRLAGLDNEQFF. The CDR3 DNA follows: TGTGCCAGCAGGCGACTAGCGGGGTTAGACAATGAGCAGTTCTTC.

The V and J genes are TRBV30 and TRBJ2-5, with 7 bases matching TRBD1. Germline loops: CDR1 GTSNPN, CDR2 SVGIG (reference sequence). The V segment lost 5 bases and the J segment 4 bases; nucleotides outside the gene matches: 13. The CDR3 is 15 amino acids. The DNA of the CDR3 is TGTGCCTGGGCCCGCAAGGGGGCGAAACCAGAGACCCAGTACTTC. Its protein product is CAWARKGAKPETQYF.

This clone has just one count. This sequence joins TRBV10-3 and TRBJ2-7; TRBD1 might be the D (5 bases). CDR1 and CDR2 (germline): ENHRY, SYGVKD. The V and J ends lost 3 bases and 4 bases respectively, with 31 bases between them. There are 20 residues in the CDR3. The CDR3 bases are TGTGCCATCAGTGACTTGATGGGGCAGGAAGACAATAGCCCAGAGTACGAGCAGTACTTC. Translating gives CAISDLMGQEDNSPEYEQYF.

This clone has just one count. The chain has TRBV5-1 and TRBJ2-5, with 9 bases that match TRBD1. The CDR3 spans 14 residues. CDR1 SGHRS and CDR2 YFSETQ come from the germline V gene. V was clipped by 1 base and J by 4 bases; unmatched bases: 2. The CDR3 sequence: CASSLKDRGETQYF. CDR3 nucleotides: TGCGCCAGCAGCTTGAAGGACAGGGGAGAGACCCAGTACTTC.

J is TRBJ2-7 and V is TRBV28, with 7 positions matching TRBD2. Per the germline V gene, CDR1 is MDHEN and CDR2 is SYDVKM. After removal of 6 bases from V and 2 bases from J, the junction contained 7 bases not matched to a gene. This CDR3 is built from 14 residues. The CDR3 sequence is CASSSSGATYEQYF. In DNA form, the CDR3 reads TGTGCCAGCAGCTCTAGCGGAGCAACCTACGAGCAGTACTTC.

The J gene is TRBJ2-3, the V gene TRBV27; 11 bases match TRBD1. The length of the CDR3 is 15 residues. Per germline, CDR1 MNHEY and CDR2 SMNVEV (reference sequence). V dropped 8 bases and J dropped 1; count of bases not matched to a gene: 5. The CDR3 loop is CASSDRGRGTDTQYF. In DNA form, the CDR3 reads TGTGCCAGCTCGGACAGGGGGCGCGGCACAGATACGCAGTATTTT.

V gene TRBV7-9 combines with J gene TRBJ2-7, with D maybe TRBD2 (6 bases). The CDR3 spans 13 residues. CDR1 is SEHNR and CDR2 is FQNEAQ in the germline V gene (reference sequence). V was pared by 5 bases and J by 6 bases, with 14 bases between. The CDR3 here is CASSPRLVGEQYF. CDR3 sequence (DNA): TGTGCCAGCAGCCCCCGACTAGTTGGCGAGCAGTACTTC.

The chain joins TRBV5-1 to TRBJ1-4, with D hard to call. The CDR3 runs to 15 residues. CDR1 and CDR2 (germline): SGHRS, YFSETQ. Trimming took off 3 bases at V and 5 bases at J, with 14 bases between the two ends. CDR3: CASSSGRSLNEKLFF. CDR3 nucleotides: TGCGCCAGCAGCTCGGGTCGAAGCCTAAATGAAAAACTGTTTTTT.

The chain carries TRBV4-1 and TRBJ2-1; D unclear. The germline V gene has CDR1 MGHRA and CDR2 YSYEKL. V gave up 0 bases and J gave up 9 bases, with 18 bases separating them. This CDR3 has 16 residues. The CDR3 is CASSQDTFSGSCEQFF. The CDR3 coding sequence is TGCGCCAGCAGCCAAGATACCTTTTCAGGTTCTTGTGAGCAGTTCTTC.

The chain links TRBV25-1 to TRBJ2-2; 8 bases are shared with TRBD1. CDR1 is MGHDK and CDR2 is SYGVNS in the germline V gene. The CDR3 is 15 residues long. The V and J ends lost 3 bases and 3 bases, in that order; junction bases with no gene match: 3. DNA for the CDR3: TGTGCCAGCAGTGATAACAGGGGGTACACCGGGGAGCTGTTTTTT. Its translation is CASSDNRGYTGELFF. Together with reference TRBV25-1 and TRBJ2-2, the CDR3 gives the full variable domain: EADIYQTPRYLVIGTGKKITLECSQTMGHDKMYWYQQDPGMELHLIHYSYGVNSTEKGDLSSESTVSRIRTEHFPLTLESARPSHTSQYLCASSDNRGYTGELFFGEGSRLTVL.

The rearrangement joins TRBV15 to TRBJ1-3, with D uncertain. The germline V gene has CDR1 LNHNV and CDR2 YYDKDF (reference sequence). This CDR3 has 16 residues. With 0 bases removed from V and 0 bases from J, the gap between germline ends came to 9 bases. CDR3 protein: CATSREAGISGNTIYF. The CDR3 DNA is TGTGCCACCAGCAGAGAGGCGGGAATCTCTGGAAACACCATATATTTT.

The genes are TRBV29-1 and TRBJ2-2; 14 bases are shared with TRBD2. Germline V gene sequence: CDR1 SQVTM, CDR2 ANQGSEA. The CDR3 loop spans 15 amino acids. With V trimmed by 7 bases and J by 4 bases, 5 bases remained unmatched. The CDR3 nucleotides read TGCAGCGCCGGGACTAGCGGGAGTGGCACCGGGGAGCTGTTTTTT. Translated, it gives CSAGTSGSGTGELFF.

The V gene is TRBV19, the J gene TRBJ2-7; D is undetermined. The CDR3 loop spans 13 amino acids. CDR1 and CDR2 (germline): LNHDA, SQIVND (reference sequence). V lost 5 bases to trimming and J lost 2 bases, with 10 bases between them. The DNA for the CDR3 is TGTGCCAGTAGTGAATCTCCAGCCTACGAGCAGTACTTC. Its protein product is CASSESPAYEQYF.

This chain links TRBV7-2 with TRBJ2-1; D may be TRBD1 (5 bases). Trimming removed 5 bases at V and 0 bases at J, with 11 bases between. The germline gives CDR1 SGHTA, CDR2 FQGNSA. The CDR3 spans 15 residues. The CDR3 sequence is CASSQIRGSYNEQFF. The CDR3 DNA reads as TGTGCCAGCAGCCAAATTAGGGGCTCCTACAATGAGCAGTTCTTC.